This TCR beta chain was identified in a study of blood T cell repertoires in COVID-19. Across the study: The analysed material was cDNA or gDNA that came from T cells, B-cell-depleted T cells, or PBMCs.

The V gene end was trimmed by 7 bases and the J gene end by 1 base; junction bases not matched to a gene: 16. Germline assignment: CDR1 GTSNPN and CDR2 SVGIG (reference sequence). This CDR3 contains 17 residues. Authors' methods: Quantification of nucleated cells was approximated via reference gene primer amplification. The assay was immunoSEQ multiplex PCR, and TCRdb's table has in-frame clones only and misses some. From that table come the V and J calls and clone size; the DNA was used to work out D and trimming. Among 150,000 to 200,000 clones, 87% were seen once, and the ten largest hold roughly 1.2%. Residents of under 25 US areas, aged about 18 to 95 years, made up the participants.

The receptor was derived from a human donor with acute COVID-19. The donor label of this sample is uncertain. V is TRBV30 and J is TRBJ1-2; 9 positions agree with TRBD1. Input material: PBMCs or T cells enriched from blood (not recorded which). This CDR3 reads CASSGTGIMTNNYGYTF. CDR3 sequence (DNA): TGTGCCTCATCCGGGACAGGGATAATGACTAATAACTATGGCTACACCTTC.